This T cell receptor (beta chain) was identified during a study of early T cells in non-severe SARS-CoV-2 infection (dated by TCRdb to about 2021). With regard to the full study: Because TCR sequencing relied on bulk RNA taken from unsorted whole blood, pairing of alpha and beta chains was not possible. What the study reported, not specific to this receptor: Matching against VDJdb was skewed toward anti-spike CD8 responses, likely underestimated virus-specific expansions, and missed private and CD4 specificities.

At the junction V is shortened by 0 bases and J by 6 bases, with 2 bases in between. From its cysteine to its phenylalanine, the CDR3 spans 12 amino acids. The kept DNA is CDR3 alone, 36 bases in frame from the first base. Per the germline V gene, SGHVS is the CDR1 and FQNEAQ is the CDR2. The receptor library was made with 5' RACE. The sequencer was a NextSeq 500. In the TCR library protocol, unique molecular identifiers were attached to individual cDNA molecules to correct for PCR bias and sequencing error. Both TCR alpha and beta chains were sequenced, and tight co-correlation was observed between alpha and beta sequence abundances in each sample. In the paper's pipeline: V gene, J gene and CDR3 annotation of TCR sequences was performed with Decombinator V4. Expanded TCRs were defined as changing significantly between any two time points under a Poisson model with p below 0.0001. TCR abundances were normalised to the total number of TCRs sequenced in each sample and reported as counts per million. MAIT TCRs were defined by TRAV1-2 paired with TRAJ12, TRAJ20 or TRAJ33, and iNKT TCRs by TRAV10 paired with TRAJ18. VDJdb, accessed 1 November 2021, was searched for CMV, EBV and SARS-CoV-2 annotated TCRs, excluding TCRs annotated for multiple antigens. Clones were called with MiXCR by TCRdb after fastp trimmed the public reads at Q25, and only in-frame beta chains were retained. Each entry is one CDR3 protein sequence, shown with its most common DNA and genes. What appears here as the V and J calls and clone size reflects TCRdb's work, not the paper's. The sample table shows 70,000 to 85,000 distinct CDR3 sequences, and 9.5% to 15% are seen once. The ten biggest clones cover 15% to 19% of the sample.

This clonotype was counted ten times or more. No antigen is known for it. Per-base qualities were not stored, and no clone one base away is much larger. The study was a case-control design nested within a healthcare worker cohort in London, UK, with weekly nasopharyngeal swab PCR tests and blood sampling. Between 23 and 31 March 2020, the week of the UK lockdown, healthcare workers were enrolled and then followed up weekly for as long as 16 weeks. This sequence uses TRBV7-8 and TRBJ2-2; the D gene cannot be named for sure. This receptor was taken from an adult who was a healthcare worker with PCR-confirmed SARS-CoV-2 infection or an uninfected control (not recorded which). The donor label of this sample is uncertain. The source was whole blood, collected at baseline. The base sequence is TGTGCCAGCAGCTTAGCTTCCGGGGAGCTGTTTTTT. It specifies CASSLASGELFF.